The rows below give T cell receptor beta chains drawn from one sample of a study of T-cell reconstitution after alpha-beta-depleted transplantation in children. TCRdb redid the calling of the PCR reads with MiXCR, one entry per CDR3 protein. The data contain approximately 630,000 distinct CDR3 sequences, under 15% of them seen just once; the ten biggest clones take up around 0.79%. Sequences were derived from PBMCs, sampled before TCRalphabeta/CD19-depleted stem cell transplant. The receptors originated from a girl aged 2-9 years with congenital amegakaryocytic thrombocytopenia, due to receive a stem cell transplant. Each CDR3 is given with its conserved first and last residue. The order of the fields is V gene, J gene, D gene, clone size, CDR3 DNA, CDR3 protein. The D gene is left open where the match is weak. Where a row states a size, it is once, few, many or the class of an expanded clone; other rows omit it.

v_gene: TRBV20-1
j_gene: TRBJ1-5
d_gene: .
abundance: few
CDR3nt: TGCAGTGCTAGTGAGAGGTATAGCAATCAGCCCCAGCATTTT
CDR3aa: CSASERYSNQPQHF

v_gene: TRBV29-1
j_gene: TRBJ2-2
d_gene: .
abundance: many
CDR3nt: TGCAGCGGGATTCTGTATACCGGGGAGCTGTTTTTT
CDR3aa: CSGILYTGELFF

v_gene: TRBV3-1
j_gene: TRBJ2-1
d_gene: TRBD2
abundance: .
CDR3nt: TGTGCCAGCAGCCAAGTGATTTCGCGGGGGATTGAGCAGTTCTTC
CDR3aa: CASSQVISRGIEQFF

v_gene: TRBV5-6
j_gene: TRBJ2-5
d_gene: TRBD2
abundance: few
CDR3nt: TGTGCCAGCAGCTTGCTCCCGACTAGCGTGTACCAAGAGACCCAGTACTTC
CDR3aa: CASSLLPTSVYQETQYF

v_gene: TRBV7-8
j_gene: TRBJ2-7
d_gene: .
abundance: .
CDR3nt: TGTGCCAGCAGCGTAAGGGACATCTCCTACGAGCAGTACTTC
CDR3aa: CASSVRDISYEQYF

v_gene: TRBV20-1
j_gene: TRBJ2-2
d_gene: .
abundance: few
CDR3nt: TGCAGTGCTAGAGAGGGAGCCGGGGAGCTGTTTTTT
CDR3aa: CSAREGAGELFF

v_gene: TRBV20-1
j_gene: TRBJ2-2
d_gene: TRBD2
abundance: few
CDR3nt: TGCAGTGCTAGTGGTCTAGCGGGAGTTGGCGGGGAGCTGTTTTTT
CDR3aa: CSASGLAGVGGELFF

v_gene: TRBV6-2/TRBV6-3
j_gene: TRBJ1-2
d_gene: .
abundance: .
CDR3nt: TGTGCCAGCAGTCGGACCGTGGATGGCTACACCTTC
CDR3aa: CASSRTVDGYTF

v_gene: TRBV12-3/TRBV12-4
j_gene: TRBJ2-7
d_gene: TRBD2
abundance: .
CDR3nt: TGTGCCAGCAGTTTTTTTTCAATAGCGGGTCTCCCCTACGAGCAGTACTTC
CDR3aa: CASSFFSIAGLPYEQYF

v_gene: TRBV15
j_gene: TRBJ2-2
d_gene: .
abundance: many
CDR3nt: TGTGCCACCAGCAGAGCCCCTAGCCCAGTGGAGCTGTTTTTT
CDR3aa: CATSRAPSPVELFF

v_gene: TRBV20-1
j_gene: TRBJ2-2
d_gene: TRBD2
abundance: .
CDR3nt: TGCAGTGCTAGAGATCGGGGGGGTGGCACCGGGGAGCTGTTTTTT
CDR3aa: CSARDRGGGTGELFF

v_gene: TRBV20-1
j_gene: TRBJ2-2
d_gene: TRBD1
abundance: .
CDR3nt: TGCAGTGTTTGGACAGGGGGTGGCGGGGAGCTGTTTTTT
CDR3aa: CSVWTGGGGELFF

v_gene: TRBV7-9
j_gene: TRBJ2-3
d_gene: .
abundance: many
CDR3nt: TGTGCCAGCAGCGGGCCCGTGTGGACACAGTCGGCAGATACGCAGTATTTT
CDR3aa: CASSGPVWTQSADTQYF

v_gene: TRBV5-1
j_gene: TRBJ2-1
d_gene: TRBD2
abundance: few
CDR3nt: TGCGCCAGCAGCATAGTCCCCAGCGGGAGTACTGAGCAGTTCTTC
CDR3aa: CASSIVPSGSTEQFF

v_gene: TRBV10-3
j_gene: TRBJ2-1
d_gene: TRBD1
abundance: many
CDR3nt: TGTGCCATCAGTGACCCGGACAGGGGCGCCTACAATGAGCAGTTCTTC
CDR3aa: CAISDPDRGAYNEQFF

v_gene: TRBV7-9
j_gene: TRBJ2-3
d_gene: TRBD2
abundance: few
CDR3nt: TGTGCCAGCAGCTTTCCTAGCGGGGCTAGCACAGATACGCAGTATTTT
CDR3aa: CASSFPSGASTDTQYF

v_gene: TRBV27
j_gene: TRBJ2-1
d_gene: .
abundance: .
CDR3nt: TGTGCCAGCAGTTTAGTAGGGCTAGTCTCCTACAATGAGCAGTTCTTC
CDR3aa: CASSLVGLVSYNEQFF

v_gene: TRBV10-3
j_gene: TRBJ1-2
d_gene: .
abundance: .
CDR3nt: TGTGCCATCAGTGAAGATCCGGCAGCTGGCTACACCTTC
CDR3aa: CAISEDPAAGYTF

v_gene: TRBV5-1
j_gene: TRBJ1-3
d_gene: .
abundance: .
CDR3nt: TGCGCCAGCAGCTTGGCGGACACCTCCTCTGGAAACACCATATATTTT
CDR3aa: CASSLADTSSGNTIYF

v_gene: TRBV6-1
j_gene: TRBJ1-1
d_gene: .
abundance: .
CDR3nt: TGTGCCAGCACCGACGGGCCGGGGGCAAAGGAGGAAGCTTTCTTT
CDR3aa: CASTDGPGAKEEAFF

v_gene: TRBV11-2
j_gene: TRBJ2-4
d_gene: .
abundance: many
CDR3nt: TGTGCCAGCAGCAGCCAGCATACCGGGACACCGGCGTGGTTC
CDR3aa: CASSSQHTGTPAWF

v_gene: TRBV10-2
j_gene: TRBJ1-5
d_gene: .
abundance: many
CDR3nt: TGCGCCAGCAGTGGGGCAGTAGGAGGATATAGCAATCAGCCCCAGCATTTT
CDR3aa: CASSGAVGGYSNQPQHF

v_gene: TRBV10-3
j_gene: TRBJ2-4
d_gene: .
abundance: many
CDR3nt: TGTGCCATCAGCCCCGGCGTTCAGGACATTCAGTACTTC
CDR3aa: CAISPGVQDIQYF

v_gene: TRBV10-3
j_gene: TRBJ2-7
d_gene: .
abundance: many
CDR3nt: TGTGCCATCAGTGAGTCTCGGGGCGGCTCCTACGAGCAGTACTTC
CDR3aa: CAISESRGGSYEQYF

v_gene: TRBV20-1
j_gene: TRBJ1-2
d_gene: .
abundance: .
CDR3nt: TGCAGTGCTAACGGGGCCTCCCTCCGCCTTAACTATGGCGACACCTTC
CDR3aa: CSANGASLRLNYGDTF

v_gene: TRBV5-1
j_gene: TRBJ2-1
d_gene: .
abundance: .
CDR3nt: TGCGCCAGCACCGGGACAAGAGAAGACAATGAGCAGTTCTTC
CDR3aa: CASTGTREDNEQFF

v_gene: TRBV6-6
j_gene: TRBJ2-7
d_gene: .
abundance: .
CDR3nt: TGTGCCAGCAGTTACATGGGTTACGAGCAGTACTTC
CDR3aa: CASSYMGYEQYF

v_gene: TRBV5-1
j_gene: TRBJ2-1
d_gene: .
abundance: many
CDR3nt: TGCGCCAGCAGCTTGGTTACAGGGCAATCCTACAATGAGCAGTTCTTC
CDR3aa: CASSLVTGQSYNEQFF

v_gene: TRBV6-2/TRBV6-3
j_gene: TRBJ2-7
d_gene: .
abundance: once
CDR3nt: TGTGCCAGCAGTTCGGGATCAACCAACGAGCAGTACTTC
CDR3aa: CASSSGSTNEQYF

v_gene: TRBV11-2
j_gene: TRBJ2-1
d_gene: .
abundance: many
CDR3nt: TGTGCCAGCAGCCGCTGGGTTGGCGGCAACAATGAGCAGTTCTTC
CDR3aa: CASSRWVGGNNEQFF

v_gene: TRBV29-1
j_gene: TRBJ2-6
d_gene: .
abundance: many
CDR3nt: TGCAGCGTTGCGCCTCGCCTGTCTCGAGCGGGGGCCAACGTCCTGACTTTC
CDR3aa: CSVAPRLSRAGANVLTF

v_gene: TRBV5-1
j_gene: TRBJ2-7
d_gene: .
abundance: few
CDR3nt: TGCGCCAGCAGCTCACGCCCGCGGGGTAGCTACGAGCAGTACTTC
CDR3aa: CASSSRPRGSYEQYF

v_gene: TRBV12-3/TRBV12-4
j_gene: TRBJ2-1
d_gene: .
abundance: few
CDR3nt: TGTGCCAGCAGTTTAGGCCCGGGCTCGGTCGATGAGCAGTTCTTC
CDR3aa: CASSLGPGSVDEQFF

v_gene: TRBV24-1
j_gene: TRBJ2-1
d_gene: .
abundance: many
CDR3nt: TGTGCCACCAGTGACCCCTACAGGGTTAATGAGCAGTTCTTC
CDR3aa: CATSDPYRVNEQFF

v_gene: TRBV24-1
j_gene: TRBJ2-2
d_gene: .
abundance: few
CDR3nt: TGTGCCACAAATGGGCAGTTAAACACCGGGGAGCTGTTTTTT
CDR3aa: CATNGQLNTGELFF